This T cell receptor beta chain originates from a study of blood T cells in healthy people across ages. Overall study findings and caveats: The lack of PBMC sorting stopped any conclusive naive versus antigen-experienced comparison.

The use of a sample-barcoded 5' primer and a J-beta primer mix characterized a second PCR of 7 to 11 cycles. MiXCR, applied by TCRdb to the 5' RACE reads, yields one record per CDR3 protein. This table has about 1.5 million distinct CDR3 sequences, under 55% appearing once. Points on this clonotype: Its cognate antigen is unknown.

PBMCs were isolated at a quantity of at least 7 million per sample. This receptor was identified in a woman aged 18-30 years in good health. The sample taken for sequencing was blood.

DNA of the CDR3: TGTGCCAGCAGTTTAGGGCAGCTCCACGAGCAGTACTTC. Translation gives CASSLGQLHEQYF. This chain connects TRBV27 to TRBJ2-7; D is unresolved. The CDR3 consists of 13 residues. Germline V lookup: CDR1 MNHEY, CDR2 SMNVEV (reference sequence). V lost 2 bases, J lost 5 bases, and 10 bases lay in between.